This entry lists 10 T cell receptor beta chains sequenced from one sample in a study of identical twins. A single record per CDR3 protein comes from TCRdb applying MiXCR to the 5' RACE reads. The data hold about 530,000 distinct CDR3 sequences, with 20% to 25% observed a single time. The sample was also reused in another study, on yellow fever vaccine responses in identical twins.

Sequencing was performed on CD4+ T cells sorted from blood. These receptors were taken from a woman between 18 and 29 years old in good health.

This clonotype was recorded a few times. The gene calls are TRBV18 and TRBJ2-3, with 7 bases matching TRBD1. V was pared by 2 bases and J by 3 bases, with 8 bases of the junction left unmatched. The CDR3 spans 16 residues. CDR1 KGHSH and CDR2 LQKENI come from the germline V gene. CDR3 nucleotide sequence: TGTGCCAGCTCACCATCCCGTAGGGGGCGGACAGATACGCAGTATTTT. This gives the protein CASSPSRRGRTDTQYF.

This chain links TRBV6-5 with TRBJ2-1; 7 bases are a match to TRBD2. This CDR3 comprises 15 residues. The J segment lost 6 bases and the V segment lost 2 bases, leaving 7 bases of the junction unmatched. Germline lookup yields CDR1 MNHEY and CDR2 SVGAGI. The CDR3: CASSYGGGVPNEQFF. The CDR3, as DNA: TGTGCCAGCAGTTACGGGGGAGGGGTGCCCAATGAGCAGTTCTTC.

This clonotype appeared once. The chain is built from TRBV19 and TRBJ2-3; unclear D gene. CDR1 and CDR2 from the germline V gene are LNHDA and SQIVND (reference sequence). The ends were cut back, 9 bases at V and 3 bases at J, with 19 bases in the middle. CDR3 length: 15 residues. CDR3 sequence: CASNPDLGGTDTQYF. CDR3 DNA sequence: TGTGCCAGCAACCCCGACCTAGGTGGAACAGATACGCAGTATTTT.

The chain joins TRBV11-2 to TRBJ2-7; no firm D call. Trimming left V 1 base short and J 0 bases short, with 10 bases between. From germline, CDR1 is SGHAT and CDR2 FQNNGV. The length of the CDR3 is 15 residues. CDR3 region: CASSLVTLTSYEQYV. Written as DNA, the CDR3 is TGTGCCAGCAGCTTAGTGACGCTGACCTCCTACGAGCAGTACGTC.

This clonotype showed up just a few times. This sequence joins TRBV7-8 and TRBJ2-3, with unresolved D. The CDR3 totals 16 residues. V was clipped by 3 bases and J by 0 bases, with 13 bases between them. Per germline, CDR1 SGHVS and CDR2 FQNEAQ. The CDR3 bases are TGTGCCAGCAGCTTTGGCAGACAAGCTAGCACAGATACGCAGTATTTT. As protein: CASSFGRQASTDTQYF.

Only a few counts were recorded for this clonotype. The chain couples TRBV7-2 to TRBJ2-3; 9 bases are a match to TRBD2. Per the germline V gene, CDR1 is SGHTA and CDR2 is FQGNSA. The V gene end was trimmed by 5 bases and the J gene end by 3 bases; junction bases not matched to a gene: 9. CDR3 length: 16 residues. CDR3 nucleotides: TGTGCCAGCAGCGGACCGGCGGGAGGGAGGACAGATACGCAGTATTTT. Translating it yields CASSGPAGGRTDTQYF.

This clonotype was counted only a few times. This sequence joins TRBV6-1 and TRBJ2-7; 12 bases fit TRBD2. V was clipped by 7 bases and J by 5 bases; unmatched bases: 6. The CDR3 is 14 amino acids. Germline assignment: CDR1 MNHNS and CDR2 SASEGT. The CDR3 DNA is TGTGCCAGCAAACTAGCGGGAGGAACCAACGAGCAGTACTTC. This encodes CASKLAGGTNEQYF.

This clonotype came up a few times. The CDR3 DNA sequence: TGCAGTGCTAGGAAGACAGGGATAGAAGCTTTCTTT. It translates to CSARKTGIEAFF. This chain uses TRBV20-1 with TRBJ1-1, with 7 bases identical to TRBD1. CDR1 is DFQATT and CDR2 is SNEGSKA in the germline V gene (reference sequence). CDR3 length: 12 residues. The V and J ends lost 3 bases and 8 bases, in that order; junction bases with no gene match: 6.

This clonotype appeared a few times. The CDR3 here is CSVLNPSTSGSTDTQYF. For the CDR3, the DNA is TGCAGCGTCCTAAACCCCAGTACTAGCGGGAGTACAGATACGCAGTATTTT. This chain connects TRBV29-1 to TRBJ2-3; 11 bases line up with TRBD2. Germline CDR1 and CDR2: SQVTM and ANQGSEA. The CDR3 runs 17 residues. V gave up 6 bases and J gave up 3 bases; unmatched junction bases: 14.

V gene TRBV12-3 or TRBV12-4 combines with J gene TRBJ2-3; D is ambiguous. Trimming shortened V by 6 bases and J by 2 bases, and 15 bases separated the two germline ends. CDR3 length: 15 amino acids. This CDR3 is CASSPNRRATDTQYF. CDR3 sequence (DNA): TGTGCCAGCAGCCCCAATAGAAGAGCCACAGATACGCAGTATTTT.